This T cell receptor (beta chain) comes out of a study of T cell responses to AZD1222 COVID-19 vaccine. Repertoires were generated with immunoSEQ multiplex PCR, while TCRdb's copy carries only in-frame clones and drops some. The sample comprises about 40,000 clones, 88% of which are singletons, and roughly 29% rests with the top ten. V lost 0 bases and J lost 7, with 18 bases in between. The germline CDR1 and CDR2 sequences are GTSNPN and SVGIG (reference sequence). This CDR3 comprises 15 residues. This receptor was taken from an adult who received the MenACWY meningococcal vaccine as a control. The sequences come from peripheral blood, collected 28 days after the second dose of the MenACWY control vaccine. This chain joins TRBV30 and TRBJ1-1; the D is unclear. CDR3 residues: CAWSVSIPGRDEAFF. The DNA for the CDR3 is TGTGCCTGGAGTGTATCAATTCCCGGACGGGATGAAGCTTTCTTT.